One and the same sample provided the 16 T cell receptor beta chains below, sequenced in a study of blood T cell repertoires in COVID-19. TCRdb keeps only in-frame clones here, not all; method: immunoSEQ multiplex PCR. The data show hundreds of thousands of clones, roughly 90% seen once. Input material: peripheral blood. Receptors were obtained from a woman in her twenties or thirties with acute or convalescent COVID-19.

The J gene is TRBJ2-1, the V gene TRBV2; perhaps TRBD2 as D (6 bases). V lost 8 bases and J lost 0, with 8 bases in between. The CDR3 has 13 residues. Germline-derived CDR1 and CDR2 are SNHLY and FYNNEI. CDR3 protein: CASGGSSYNEQFF. As DNA, the CDR3 is TGTGCCAGCGGGGGGAGCTCCTACAATGAGCAGTTCTTC.

The sample holds one count of this clone. The chain combines TRBV5-1 with TRBJ2-7, with 10 bases that match TRBD1. V was clipped by 0 bases and J by 2 bases; unmatched bases: 8. This CDR3 is built from 17 residues. Per germline, CDR1 SGHRS and CDR2 YFSETQ. The CDR3 region has the DNA TGCGCCAGCAGCTTGGCGCCCGCCGGACAGGGGGCCTACGAGCAGTACTTC. Residues: CASSLAPAGQGAYEQYF.

This chain uses TRBV7-9 with TRBJ2-1; possibly TRBD2 for D (6 bases). CDR1 is SEHNR and CDR2 is FQNEAQ in the germline V gene (reference sequence). Trimming took 4 bases from V and 6 from J, leaving 13 bases between them. This CDR3 spans 14 amino acids. For the CDR3, the DNA is TGTGCCAGCAGCTCTCCCGGGAGAATCAATGAGCAGTTCTTC. It specifies CASSSPGRINEQFF. Drawing the rest from reference TRBV7-9 and TRBJ2-1, the complete variable domain is DTGVSQNPRHKITKRGQNVTFRCDPISEHNRLYWYRQTLGQGPEFLTYFQNEAQLEKSRLLSDRFSAERPKGSFSTLEIQRTEQGDSAMYLCASSSPGRINEQFFGPGTRLTVL.

V gene TRBV6-5 combines with J gene TRBJ2-1, with 11 nucleotides matching TRBD1. Unmatched junction bases numbered 5, after V lost 6 bases and J lost 13 bases. Germline V gene sequence: CDR1 MNHEY, CDR2 SVGAGI. This CDR3 region has 12 residues. The CDR3 DNA is TGTGCCAGCAGAAGGGACAGGGGGTATCAGTTCTTC. The encoded protein is CASRRDRGYQFF.

J is TRBJ2-7 and V is TRBV7-8; TRBD2 might be the D (5 bases). The length of the CDR3 is 13 residues. Trimming cost V 2 bases and J 2 bases, with 7 bases left between them. Germline lookup yields CDR1 SGHVS and CDR2 FQNEAQ. The CDR3 DNA is TGTGCCAGCAGCTTAACTAGTGCCTACGAGCAGTACTTC. Its translation is CASSLTSAYEQYF.

The chain uses TRBV5-6 and TRBJ1-5, with 11 bases aligning to TRBD1. Germline CDR1 reads SGHDT; CDR2 reads YYEEEE. The CDR3 spans 14 residues. The trim removed 4 bases at V and 6 bases at J, leaving 3 bases unmatched. The CDR3 nucleotides are TGTGCCAGCAGCGAAGGACAGGGGGCTCAGCCCCAGCATTTT. The encoded protein is CASSEGQGAQPQHF.

The chain carries TRBV7-9 and TRBJ1-1; D gene unclear. The ends were cut back, 1 base at V and 1 base at J, with 10 bases in the middle. The CDR3 is 15 residues long. Germline CDR1 is SEHNR and CDR2 is FQNEAQ (reference sequence). The CDR3 bases are TGTGCCAGCAGCTTAGGTATAGCCGCGAACACTGAAGCTTTCTTT. Its translation is CASSLGIAANTEAFF.

Details on this clone: Sequence at one end of the junction differs from germline and may be a read error. The chain links TRBV10-3 to TRBJ2-3, with 7 bases that match TRBD2. This CDR3 spans 14 amino acids. Germline loops: CDR1 ENHRY, CDR2 SYGVKD. The chain's CDR3 is CTISEAGRADTQYF. In DNA, the CDR3 is TGTACCATCAGTGAAGCGGGAAGGGCTGATACGCAGTATTTT.

This chain links TRBV24-1 with TRBJ1-5, with 7 bases matching TRBD1. V shed 4 bases, J shed 5 bases, and the junction held 7 bases outside the gene matches. Germline CDR1 KGHDR, CDR2 SFDVKD. The CDR3 totals 15 residues. This chain's CDR3 is CATSDPGQSHQPQHF. Written as DNA, the CDR3 is TGTGCCACCAGTGACCCGGGACAGAGCCATCAGCCCCAGCATTTT.

The chain uses TRBV6-5 and TRBJ2-3; 11 nucleotides agree with TRBD2. This CDR3 comprises 15 residues. V lost 7 bases to trimming and J lost 2 bases; unmatched junction nucleotides: 5. Germline V gene sequence: CDR1 MNHEY, CDR2 SVGAGI. Here the CDR3 reads CASMETSGITDTQYF. The CDR3 bases are TGTGCCAGCATGGAGACTAGCGGGATCACAGATACGCAGTATTTT.

This clone was seen just once. The rearrangement uses TRBV30 and TRBJ2-6, with D possibly matching TRBD1 (6 bases). Germline assignment: CDR1 GTSNPN and CDR2 SVGIG (reference sequence). V lost 8 bases, J lost 3 bases, and 20 bases lay in between. This CDR3 has 16 residues. The CDR3 nucleotides are TGTGCCAGCCCTACAGGGCTGGGGCGTGGGGCCAACGTCCTGACTTTC. Translated: CASPTGLGRGANVLTF.

The table lists this clone with a few counts. V is TRBV30 and J is TRBJ2-1; D is ambiguous. The CDR3 has 12 residues. Germline V gene data show CDR1 as GTSNPN and CDR2 as SVGIG (reference sequence). Trimming removed 1 base from V and 6 bases from J, with 7 bases in between. Here the CDR3 DNA reads TGTGCCTGGAGTGCGGTTGGCAATGAGCAGTTCTTC. Translating gives CAWSAVGNEQFF.

V is TRBV24-1 and J is TRBJ2-3; 8 nucleotides match TRBD2. The CDR3 length is 16 residues. After removal of 3 bases from V and 7 bases from J, the junction contained 11 bases not matched to a gene. Germline CDR1 is KGHDR and CDR2 is SFDVKD. The chain's CDR3 is CATSDPGGGAENTQYF. Written as DNA, the CDR3 is TGTGCCACCAGTGATCCGGGGGGGGGCGCAGAAAATACGCAGTATTTT.

This clone was counted a few times. The V call is TRBV7-9, the J call TRBJ2-7, with 9 nucleotides matching TRBD2. The trim removed 3 bases at V and 6 bases at J, leaving 9 bases unmatched. The CDR3 length is 15 residues. Germline CDR1 SEHNR, CDR2 FQNEAQ (reference sequence). CDR3 nucleotide sequence: TGTGCCAGCAGCTTTGGGTTAGCGGGAGTAGGCGAGCAGTACTTC. Translated, it gives CASSFGLAGVGEQYF. Using reference TRBV7-9 and TRBJ2-7 for the parts outside the CDR3, the full variable domain is DTGVSQNPRHKITKRGQNVTFRCDPISEHNRLYWYRQTLGQGPEFLTYFQNEAQLEKSRLLSDRFSAERPKGSFSTLEIQRTEQGDSAMYLCASSFGLAGVGEQYFGPGTRLTVT.

In regard to this clone: Other DNA sequences in the sample encode the same CDR3. This chain joins TRBV30 and TRBJ1-5; D is perhaps TRBD1 (5 bases). The germline V gene has CDR1 GTSNPN and CDR2 SVGIG (reference sequence). The V end was cut by 0 bases, the J end by 4 bases, with 7 bases between. CDR3 length equals 13 residues. In nucleotides, the CDR3 is TGTGCCTGGAGTGTACAGGAAAATCAGCCCCAGCATTTT. Translated: CAWSVQENQPQHF. Together with reference TRBV30 and TRBJ1-5, the CDR3 gives the full variable domain: SQTIHQWPATLVQPVGSPLSLECTVEGTSNPNLYWYRQAAGRGLQLLFYSVGIGQISSEVPQNLSASRPQDRQFILSSKKLLLSDSGFYLCAWSVQENQPQHFGDGTRLSIL.

The rearrangement joins TRBV7-3 to TRBJ1-5; the D is unclear. The CDR3 is made up of 13 amino acids. In germline, CDR1 is SGHTA, CDR2 FQGTGA. Trimming stripped 0 bases from V and 5 bases from J, with 5 bases between. CDR3 nucleotide sequence: TGTGCCAGCAGCTTAACGAGGGATCAGCCCCAGCATTTT. Protein sequence: CASSLTRDQPQHF.